The next 32 T cell receptor beta chains were all read from a single sample in a study of shared clonotypes between healthy human individuals. As defined, naive CD8 cells were CD45RO-negative and positively selected for CCR7, with terminally differentiated effector memory CD45RA+ cells excluded. Profiling relied on immunoSEQ multiplex PCR, and the TCRdb table lists in-frame clones only, not all of them. The data hold some 2 million clones, with roughly 95% observed a single time. Sequencing was carried out using naive CD8+ T cells sorted from blood. These receptors were taken from a man aged 18 to 30 in good health.

A note on this clone: The same CDR3 can be traced to other DNA sequences in this sample. V gene TRBV7-2 combines with J gene TRBJ2-7; possibly TRBD2 for D (6 bases). Deletions cut 5 bases from V and 3 bases from J, with 11 bases between. Germline V gene sequence: CDR1 SGHTA, CDR2 FQGNSA. CDR3 length: 13 amino acids. The CDR3 spells CASSPGVRYEQYF. The DNA of the CDR3 is TGTGCCAGCAGCCCGGGGGTCCGCTACGAGCAGTACTTC.

The gene calls are TRBV7-9 and TRBJ2-5, with D unclear. Trimming left V 5 bases short and J 1 base short, with 14 bases between. The CDR3 extends over 15 amino acids. The germline CDR1 and CDR2 sequences are SEHNR and FQNEAQ (reference sequence). Here the CDR3 reads CASSPFSAPQETQYF. Written as DNA, the CDR3 is TGTGCCAGCAGCCCCTTTAGTGCTCCCCAAGAGACCCAGTACTTC.

V usage is TRBV27 and J usage is TRBJ2-3; D ambiguous. The V end was cut by 5 bases, the J end by 4 bases, with 7 bases between. CDR1 is MNHEY and CDR2 is SMNVEV in the germline V gene (reference sequence). This CDR3 is built from 12 residues. The CDR3 sequence: CASSPQPDTQYF. The CDR3 coding sequence is TGTGCCAGCAGTCCGCAGCCAGATACGCAGTATTTT.

The chain has TRBV7-9 and TRBJ2-5, with D unclear. V dropped 5 bases and J dropped 7 bases, with 14 bases sitting between them. Germline CDR1 reads SEHNR; CDR2 reads FQNEAQ (reference sequence). The CDR3 has 13 residues. The DNA for the CDR3 is TGTGCCAGCAGCCCGCAGGATCCGGGGACCCAGTACTTC. This codes for CASSPQDPGTQYF.

Details on this clone: This sample includes further DNA sequences coding for the same CDR3. The chain carries TRBV9 and TRBJ2-7; D is possibly TRBD1 or TRBD2 (5 bases each). V dropped 3 bases and J dropped 2 bases, with 9 bases sitting between them. The CDR3 runs 13 residues. CDR1 is SGDLS and CDR2 is YYNGEE in the germline V gene. The CDR3 reads CASSAGAAYEQYF. CDR3 coding DNA: TGTGCCAGCAGCGCCGGGGCCGCCTACGAGCAGTACTTC.

This chain joins TRBV1 and TRBJ1-5. TRBV1 is a pseudogene locus. The CDR3 length is 12 residues. CDR3 loop: CTSRLTGEPQHF. The CDR3, as DNA: TGCACCAGCAGGCTCACCGGGGAGCCCCAGCATTTT.

This chain connects TRBV27 to TRBJ1-1; possibly TRBD1 for D (5 bases). Looked up from germline, CDR1 is MNHEY and CDR2 is SMNVEV (reference sequence). V shed 0 bases and J shed 5 bases, with 13 bases lying between them. The CDR3 has 15 amino acids. The CDR3 nucleotides read TGTGCCAGCAGTTTATCGTGGGAGGGGAGGACTGAAGCTTTCTTT. This encodes CASSLSWEGRTEAFF.

The chain is built from TRBV6-1 and TRBJ2-5; unclear D gene. CDR1 is MNHNS and CDR2 is SASEGT in the germline V gene. V lost 2 bases and J 1 base, leaving 5 bases between the germline ends. The length of the CDR3 is 13 residues. The CDR3 DNA reads as TGTGCCAGCAGTGAAACAATCCAAGAGACCCAGTACTTC. It translates to CASSETIQETQYF.

On this clone: This CDR3 is also generated by other DNA sequences in the sample. V gene TRBV30 combines with J gene TRBJ1-2; no definite D call. The CDR3 has 12 residues. V lost 5 bases and J lost 0, with 7 bases in between. From germline, CDR1 is GTSNPN and CDR2 SVGIG (reference sequence). The CDR3 DNA sequence: TGTGCCTGGTCGGTTGCTAACTATGGCTACACCTTC. It encodes CAWSVANYGYTF.

This clone turned up a few times. Within the sample, other DNA sequences also encode this same CDR3. The rearrangement links TRBV10-2 to TRBJ1-1, with unresolved D. With 2 bases removed from V and 5 bases from J, the gap between germline ends came to 3 bases. The CDR3 sequence is 11 residues long. CDR1 and CDR2 from the germline V gene are WSHSY and SAAADI. The CDR3 loop reads CASSEGTEAFF. CDR3 bases: TGCGCCAGCAGTGAGGGGACTGAAGCTTTCTTT.

The V and J genes are TRBV4-1 and TRBJ1-2; D gene uncertain. V lost 4 bases to trimming and J lost 4 bases, with 16 bases between them. This CDR3 spans 15 amino acids. Germline assignment: CDR1 MGHRA and CDR2 YSYEKL. The CDR3 reads CASSLLISQSYGYTF. CDR3 nucleotide sequence: TGCGCCAGCAGCCTCCTAATTTCGCAGTCCTATGGCTACACCTTC.

Concerning this clone: The same CDR3 arises from other DNA sequences in this sample as well. The rearrangement uses TRBV19 and TRBJ2-7, with TRBD2 as a possible D gene (5 bases). Trimming left V 3 bases short and J 0 bases short, with 9 bases between. Germline V lookup: CDR1 LNHDA, CDR2 SQIVND (reference sequence). This CDR3 is 14 amino acids long. Here the CDR3 DNA reads TGTGCCAGTAGTATTCGGGATTACTCCTACGAGCAGTACTTC. It yields the protein CASSIRDYSYEQYF.

The rearrangement joins TRBV30 to TRBJ2-7, with D hard to call. Trimming pared 1 base from V and 5 bases from J, leaving 9 bases between. This CDR3 comprises 12 residues. Germline V gives CDR1 GTSNPN, CDR2 SVGIG (reference sequence). The CDR3, as DNA: TGTGCCTGGAGTGAACGTGAGGACGAGCAGTACTTC. This encodes CAWSEREDEQYF.

Notes on this clone: The sample holds other DNA sequences that translate to the same CDR3. The rearrangement joins TRBV11-2 to TRBJ2-3; no definite D call. Per germline, CDR1 SGHAT and CDR2 FQNNGV. The CDR3 loop spans 12 amino acids. V lost 3 bases to trimming and J lost 3 bases, with 4 bases between them. This CDR3 reads CASSFGTDTQYF. The CDR3 DNA is TGTGCCAGCAGCTTCGGGACAGATACGCAGTATTTT.

This chain joins TRBV18 and TRBJ1-1; D call uncertain. In germline, CDR1 is KGHSH, CDR2 LQKENI. This CDR3 has 16 amino acids. V was trimmed by 0 bases and J by 4 bases, leaving 15 bases between them. The CDR3 nucleotides read TGTGCCAGCTCACCACCGAATAACGACGGCGCCACTGAAGCTTTCTTT. This translates into CASSPPNNDGATEAFF.

The count of this clone is one. V usage is TRBV27 and J usage is TRBJ2-7; D gene ambiguous. Germline assignment: CDR1 MNHEY and CDR2 SMNVEV (reference sequence). There are 12 residues in the CDR3. The V end lost 8 bases, the J end lost 2 bases, and 10 bases lay between the germline ends. CDR3 bases: TGTGCCAGCGGCCCGGCCGCCTACGAGCAGTACTTC. Amino acids: CASGPAAYEQYF.

This rearrangement joins TRBV28 to TRBJ1-2; 9 positions match TRBD1. Germline V gives CDR1 MDHEN, CDR2 SYDVKM. Trimming at V came to 2 bases and at J to 6 bases, leaving 10 bases not matched to a gene. CDR3 length: 16 amino acids. The CDR3 bases are TGTGCCAGCAGTTTAAACACAGGGGGCATCGTAAATGGCTACACCTTC. Amino acid sequence: CASSLNTGGIVNGYTF.

On this clone itself: The sample has other DNA sequences that encode this CDR3 too. The gene calls are TRBV6-1 and TRBJ2-1; no clear D. Germline assignment: CDR1 MNHNS and CDR2 SASEGT. Trimming shortened V by 2 bases and J by 7 bases, and 9 bases separated the two germline ends. This CDR3 has 13 residues. CDR3 sequence: CASSEIGLNEQFF. The DNA of the CDR3 is TGTGCCAGCAGTGAAATCGGATTAAATGAGCAGTTCTTC.

V gene TRBV4-2 combines with J gene TRBJ2-7; TRBD1 agrees at 7 bases. V gave up 0 bases and J gave up 5 bases; unmatched junction bases: 10. CDR3 length: 16 amino acids. Germline lookup yields CDR1 LGHNA and CDR2 YNFKEQ. Here the CDR3 reads CASSQDTGVGSNEQYF. CDR3 sequence (DNA): TGTGCCAGCAGCCAAGACACAGGGGTGGGATCAAACGAGCAGTACTTC.

The J gene is TRBJ2-7, the V gene TRBV5-1, with 8 bases that match TRBD1. V gave up 4 bases and J gave up 5 bases; unmatched junction bases: 11. Germline V gene lookup returns CDR1 SGHRS and CDR2 YFSETQ. The CDR3 runs 15 residues. The DNA for the CDR3 is TGCGCCAGCAGCGCGGACAGGGATTTTTTGAACGAGCAGTACTTC. It specifies CASSADRDFLNEQYF.

The V and J genes are TRBV21-1 and TRBJ2-7; TRBD1, as called in the table, went unchecked against the DNA. TRBV21-1 represents a pseudogene. The CDR3 is 14 residues long. CDR3 sequence: CASSRRRQGYEQYF. CDR3 nucleotide sequence: TGTGCCAGCAGCAGGAGACGACAGGGCTACGAGCAGTACTTC.

The chain uses TRBV9 and TRBJ2-1; D not resolved. Germline loops: CDR1 SGDLS, CDR2 YYNGEE. The CDR3 runs 13 residues. V lost 1 base to trimming and J lost 5 bases, with 7 bases between them. CDR3 coding DNA: TGTGCCAGCAGCGTAATGGCAAACAATGAGCAGTTCTTC. It codes for CASSVMANNEQFF.

The chain carries TRBV11-2 and TRBJ1-1, with D possibly TRBD1 on 5 matching bases. The CDR3 totals 15 residues. Germline V gene data show CDR1 as SGHAT and CDR2 as FQNNGV. Trimming took off 5 bases at V and 3 bases at J, with 16 bases between the two ends. This CDR3 reads CASSPLQGAYTEAFF. CDR3 nucleotide sequence: TGTGCCAGCAGCCCCCTCCAGGGAGCCTACACTGAAGCTTTCTTT.

The chain employs TRBV5-4 and TRBJ1-3, with a tentative D call TRBD1 (6 bases). Germline-derived CDR1 and CDR2 are SGHNT and YYREEE (reference sequence). The CDR3 has 15 amino acids. The V end lost 0 bases, the J end lost 8 bases, and 15 bases lay between the germline ends. Written as DNA, the CDR3 is TGTGCCAGCAGCTTGGGAACAGGGTATGCTGACACCATATATTTT. As protein: CASSLGTGYADTIYF.

J is TRBJ2-7 and V is TRBV27; 9 positions agree with TRBD1. J gave up 1 base and V 4 bases, and 5 bases lay outside the gene matches. The CDR3 extends over 15 amino acids. Germline CDR1 reads MNHEY; CDR2 reads SMNVEV (reference sequence). CDR3 protein: CASSYGTGQSYEQYF. The CDR3 region has the DNA TGTGCCAGCAGTTACGGGACAGGGCAATCCTACGAGCAGTACTTC.

In this sample, this clone turned up once. The chain employs TRBV14 and TRBJ2-1, with 8 nucleotides matching TRBD1. Unmatched junction bases numbered 2, after V lost 3 bases and J lost 4 bases. The CDR3 covers 14 residues. CDR1 SGHDN and CDR2 FVKESK come from the germline V gene. The CDR3 loop is CASSHRTGYNEQFF. DNA of the CDR3: TGTGCCAGCAGCCACCGGACAGGGTACAATGAGCAGTTCTTC.

The chain recombines TRBV5-4 with TRBJ1-1; the match to TRBD1 covers 7 bases. This CDR3 is built from 19 residues. Germline V gene data show CDR1 as SGHNT and CDR2 as YYREEE (reference sequence). With V trimmed by 2 bases and J by 0 bases, 16 bases remained unmatched. The CDR3 region has the DNA TGTGCCAGCAGCTTCACACGAGAGGGGGCTCGGGCCATGAACACTGAAGCTTTCTTT. This translates into CASSFTREGARAMNTEAFF.

This clone was detected once. This chain uses TRBV9 with TRBJ2-7, with D tentatively TRBD2 (6 bases). V was shortened by 3 bases and J by 5 bases, with 21 bases between the two germline ends. CDR3 length equals 16 residues. Germline loops: CDR1 SGDLS, CDR2 YYNGEE. The CDR3 protein is CASSDDPSVAHHEQYF. In DNA form, the CDR3 reads TGTGCCAGCAGCGACGACCCTAGCGTAGCCCATCACGAGCAGTACTTC.

The chain is built from TRBV2 and TRBJ2-7, with D tentatively TRBD2 (6 bases). The CDR3 has 14 amino acids. CDR1 is SNHLY, CDR2 FYNNEI, per germline. Trimming took off 2 bases at V and 2 bases at J, with 10 bases between the two ends. This chain's CDR3 is CASSERDLPYEQYF. In nucleotides, the CDR3 is TGTGCCAGCAGTGAAAGGGACTTACCCTACGAGCAGTACTTC.

The chain couples TRBV7-9 to TRBJ1-4; 10 nucleotides line up with TRBD1. The CDR3 is 14 residues long. Germline CDR1 reads SEHNR; CDR2 reads FQNEAQ (reference sequence). V shed 5 bases and J 6 bases; nucleotides not matched to a gene: 3. This CDR3 reads CASSAGTGDEKLFF. CDR3 in DNA: TGTGCCAGCAGCGCCGGGACAGGGGATGAAAAACTGTTTTTT.

The chain links TRBV5-4 to TRBJ2-7; 10 nucleotides match TRBD2. This CDR3 has 14 residues. Germline CDR1 is SGHNT and CDR2 is YYREEE (reference sequence). Trimming took 4 bases from V and 4 from J; bases not matched to a gene: 5. CDR3 residues: CASSPAAGGYEQYF. In nucleotides, the CDR3 is TGTGCCAGCAGCCCTGCAGCGGGAGGGTACGAGCAGTACTTC.

The gene calls are TRBV9 and TRBJ1-1; D unclear. The CDR3 is made up of 13 amino acids. The germline V gene encodes CDR1 SGDLS and CDR2 YYNGEE. Trimming left V 3 bases short and J 3 bases short, with 9 bases between. The CDR3 reads CASSGNVDTEAFF. CDR3 nucleotides: TGTGCCAGCAGCGGTAACGTCGACACTGAAGCTTTCTTT. Combining the CDR3 with reference TRBV9 and TRBJ1-1 gives the whole variable domain DSGVTQTPKHLITATGQRVTLRCSPRSGDLSVYWYQQSLDQGLQFLIQYYNGEERAKGNILERFSAQQFPDLHSELNLSSLELGDSALYFCASSGNVDTEAFFGQGTRLTVV.